The 13 T cell receptor beta chains below all came from one sample that was sequenced in a study of cytomegalovirus exposure and HLA in healthy donors. The PCR employed 60 Vbeta primers together with 13 Jbeta primers. Sequencing was performed with immunoSEQ multiplex PCR; in TCRdb, only in-frame clones are kept and a portion is missing. The sample gives roughly 160,000 clones, more than 65% of which show up once; 1.3% is in the top ten. Sequencing was carried out using PBMCs. Receptor source: a woman between 45 and 65 years old in good health and CMV-seronegative.

This clone was observed once. The J gene is TRBJ2-2, the V gene TRBV11-2; the D gene is possibly TRBD1 (7 bases). V lost 1 base and J 4 bases, leaving 22 bases between the germline ends. The CDR3 is 19 residues long. Germline V gene data show CDR1 as SGHAT and CDR2 as FQNNGV. CDR3 region: CASSLAARGAPGGTGELFF. The CDR3 DNA follows: TGTGCCAGCAGCTTAGCGGCCAGGGGGGCCCCCGGGGGCACCGGGGAGCTGTTTTTT.

The V call is TRBV12-5, the J call TRBJ1-3; D perhaps matches TRBD1 (5 bases). This CDR3 is 18 amino acids long. Germline assignment: CDR1 LGHNT and CDR2 FRNRAP. The ends were cut back, 2 bases at V and 0 bases at J, with 17 bases in the middle. The CDR3 coding sequence is TGTGCTAGTGGTTTGAGTCGTCCCGGGACTGTCTCTGGAAACACCATATATTTT. This encodes CASGLSRPGTVSGNTIYF. The full variable domain, in which reference TRBV12-5 and TRBJ1-3 provide the parts outside the CDR3, is DARVTQTPRHKVTEMGQEVTMRCQPILGHNTVFWYRQTMMQGLELLAYFRNRAPLDDSGMPKDRFSAEMPDATLATLKIQPSEPRDSAVYFCASGLSRPGTVSGNTIYFGEGSWLTVV.

The rearrangement uses TRBV14 and TRBJ2-2; possibly TRBD1 for D (6 bases). This CDR3 comprises 14 residues. V dropped 3 bases and J dropped 2 bases, with 7 bases sitting between them. Germline V gene data show CDR1 as SGHDN and CDR2 as FVKESK. CDR3 in amino acids: CASSQDRNTGELFF. The CDR3 DNA reads TGTGCCAGCAGCCAGGACAGAAACACCGGGGAGCTGTTTTTT.

V gene TRBV30 combines with J gene TRBJ2-7, with D possibly TRBD2 on 5 matching bases. Germline V lookup: CDR1 GTSNPN, CDR2 SVGIG (reference sequence). CDR3 length equals 13 residues. V lost 4 bases and J lost 1, with 11 bases in between. The CDR3 DNA reads as TGTGCCTGGACGGGGTGGTATTCCTACGAGCAGTACTTC. Protein: CAWTGWYSYEQYF.

The chain is built from TRBV7-2 and TRBJ1-3; weak D call: TRBD1 (6 bases). Trimming took 4 bases from V and 9 from J, leaving 22 bases between them. The germline CDR1 and CDR2 sequences are SGHTA and FQGNSA. The CDR3 loop spans 16 amino acids. CDR3 amino acids: CASSSFGRDPRGTIYF. CDR3 DNA: TGTGCCAGCAGCTCGTTCGGCCGGGATCCCAGGGGCACCATATATTTT.

V and J are TRBV28 and TRBJ1-3; 7 bases agree with TRBD1. CDR1 is MDHEN, CDR2 SYDVKM, per germline. The CDR3 has 14 amino acids. V lost 7 bases to trimming and J lost 2 bases; unmatched junction nucleotides: 5. Here the CDR3 reads CASTSGGAGNTIYF. The CDR3 region has the DNA TGTGCCAGCACCTCAGGGGGAGCTGGAAACACCATATATTTT.

This clone has just one count. The chain employs TRBV29-1 and TRBJ2-3, with D possibly matching TRBD2 (7 bases). The CDR3 contains 13 residues. The V end was cut by 3 bases, the J end by 7 bases, with 14 bases between. Germline CDR1 is SQVTM and CDR2 is ANQGSEA. CDR3: CSVEGAGVYTQYF. The CDR3, as DNA: TGCAGCGTTGAGGGGGCGGGGGTTTATACGCAGTATTTT.

This chain connects TRBV10-3 to TRBJ2-7, with TRBD2 matching over 10 bases. CDR3 length: 15 residues. Looked up from germline, CDR1 is ENHRY and CDR2 is SYGVKD. J gave up 5 bases and V 0 bases, and 4 bases lay outside the gene matches. The CDR3 region has the DNA TGTGCCATCAGTGAGTCAACTAGCGGGAAGGACGAGCAGTACTTC. Translated: CAISESTSGKDEQYF.

In its sample, this clone was seen once. This chain uses TRBV10-2 with TRBJ1-3, with D unresolved. Per the germline V gene, CDR1 is WSHSY and CDR2 is SAAADI. This CDR3 has 15 residues. V was pared by 10 bases and J by 0 bases, with 16 bases between. The CDR3 DNA reads as TGCGCCACCACAGAGGGCCCTCTCTCTGGAAACACCATATATTTT. As protein: CATTEGPLSGNTIYF.

The count of this clone is one. V gene TRBV18 combines with J gene TRBJ2-7; 13 bases are shared with TRBD2. V lost 3 bases, J lost 2 bases, and 1 base stayed unmatched. The CDR3 runs to 15 residues. Germline CDR1 and CDR2: KGHSH and LQKENI. CDR3 residues: CASSPGLAGTYEQYF. The CDR3 DNA is TGTGCCAGCTCACCGGGACTAGCGGGAACCTACGAGCAGTACTTC.

The rearrangement links TRBV27 to TRBJ1-4, with 7 bases matching TRBD1. The CDR3 is made up of 13 amino acids. J lost 6 bases, V lost 3 bases, and 1 base had no gene match. CDR1 and CDR2 from the germline V gene are MNHEY and SMNVEV (reference sequence). The CDR3 sequence is CASSLTGYEKLFF. As DNA, the CDR3 is TGTGCCAGCAGTTTGACAGGGTATGAAAAACTGTTTTTT.

The rearrangement uses TRBV5-4 and TRBJ2-7; D ambiguous. This CDR3 is 15 amino acids long. Germline values: CDR1 SGHNT, CDR2 YYREEE (reference sequence). V was cut by 0 bases and J by 1 base, with 11 bases left in between. The CDR3 reads CASSLGGADSYEQYF. The CDR3 nucleotides read TGTGCCAGCAGCTTGGGAGGTGCAGATTCCTACGAGCAGTACTTC.

This chain joins TRBV7-8 and TRBJ2-3; 9 positions match TRBD2. V dropped 1 base and J dropped 4; count of bases not matched to a gene: 9. Germline assignment: CDR1 SGHVS and CDR2 FQNEAQ. The CDR3 has 17 amino acids. CDR3 protein: CASSLVGGRASPDTQYF. CDR3 sequence (DNA): TGTGCCAGCAGCTTAGTCGGCGGGAGGGCCTCCCCAGATACGCAGTATTTT.